What follows are 9 T cell receptor beta chains derived from one specimen sequenced in a study of response to subunit inactivated influenza vaccine. A single record per CDR3 protein comes from TCRdb applying MiXCR to the RT-PCR reads. The repertoire holds a few hundred thousand distinct CDR3 sequences, with around 9.9% as singletons. The sample was PBMCs from blood, taken about 40 days after vaccination. The source of these receptors is a man aged 45-65 years who received an inactivated influenza vaccine.

V gene TRBV7-2 combines with J gene TRBJ2-7; D tentatively fits TRBD1 or TRBD2 (7 bases each). V was clipped by 5 bases and J by 2 bases, with 16 bases between them. CDR3 size: 15 residues. The germline V gene encodes CDR1 SGHTA and CDR2 FQGNSA. The CDR3 reads CASSERGRGTYEQYF. DNA of the CDR3: TGTGCCAGCAGCGAGCGGGGCAGGGGGACCTACGAGCAGTACTTC.

J is TRBJ2-1 and V is TRBV15, with TRBD1 as a possible D gene (5 bases). The CDR3 loop spans 14 amino acids. Germline V gene lookup returns CDR1 LNHNV and CDR2 YYDKDF (reference sequence). Trimming cost V 3 bases and J 8 bases, with 14 bases left between them. CDR3 DNA sequence: TGTGCCACCAGCAGCCCCCCAGGGTACCATGAGCAGTTCTTC. Its protein is CATSSPPGYHEQFF.

The chain joins TRBV7-2 to TRBJ2-1; 7 positions agree with TRBD1. The CDR3 is made up of 15 amino acids. Germline CDR1 is SGHTA and CDR2 is FQGNSA. Trimming at V came to 5 bases and at J to 0 bases, leaving 4 bases not matched to a gene. The CDR3 is CASSRDRSSYNEQFF. The CDR3 region has the DNA TGTGCCAGCAGCCGGGACAGAAGCTCCTACAATGAGCAGTTCTTC.

V and J are TRBV20-1 and TRBJ2-2, with 9 bases lining up with TRBD1. The CDR3 spans 14 residues. Germline lookup yields CDR1 DFQATT and CDR2 SNEGSKA (reference sequence). With V trimmed by 3 bases and J by 6 bases, 5 bases remained unmatched. The DNA of the CDR3 is TGCAGTGCTAGGTCCCGGGACAGGGCCGGGGAGCTGTTTTTT. It codes for CSARSRDRAGELFF.

The chain is built from TRBV30 and TRBJ2-1, with 9 bases identical to TRBD2. Germline values: CDR1 GTSNPN, CDR2 SVGIG (reference sequence). With 1 base clipped from V and 2 bases from J, the junction kept 6 bases outside the gene matches. This CDR3 comprises 16 residues. In DNA, the CDR3 is TGTGCCTGGAGTGGCCTAGCGGGGCCAACCTACAATGAGCAGTTCTTC. This encodes CAWSGLAGPTYNEQFF.

This clonotype was counted ten times or more. The V gene is TRBV6-6, the J gene TRBJ1-2; D gene ambiguous. The CDR3 runs to 11 residues. The V end was cut by 0 bases, the J end by 6 bases, with 2 bases between. Germline V gene data show CDR1 as MNHNY and CDR2 as SVGAGI (reference sequence). The CDR3 loop is CASSYSDGYTF. In nucleotides, the CDR3 is TGTGCCAGCAGTTACTCGGATGGCTACACCTTC.

This rearrangement joins TRBV23-1 to TRBJ2-7; TRBD1 matches 7 bases. TRBV23-1 belongs to the ORF category, with a function that is uncertain. The V gene end was trimmed by 4 bases and the J gene end by 1 base; junction bases not matched to a gene: 13. The CDR3 sequence is 17 residues long. The CDR3: CASSPPGTASISYEQYF. The CDR3 DNA reads TGCGCCAGCAGTCCCCCCGGGACAGCCTCCATATCCTACGAGCAGTACTTC.

This clonotype was observed a few times. The chain joins TRBV5-5 to TRBJ2-3; the D is unclear. CDR3 length: 12 residues. Germline lookup yields CDR1 SGHKS and CDR2 YYEKEE (reference sequence). Trimming removed 2 bases at V and 10 bases at J, with 11 bases between. DNA of the CDR3: TGTGCCAGCAGCTTATTACGAGGTGCGCAGTATTTT. This sequence encodes CASSLLRGAQYF.

This clonotype has at least ten counts. The chain couples TRBV20-1 to TRBJ2-7, with a weak D call TRBD2 (5 bases). The CDR3 consists of 13 residues. V was clipped by 3 bases and J by 1 base, with 10 bases between them. Germline V gene data show CDR1 as DFQATT and CDR2 as SNEGSKA (reference sequence). CDR3 bases: TGCAGTGCTAGGTGGGAGACTTCCTACGAGCAGTACTTC. Translated, it gives CSARWETSYEQYF.